One and the same sample provided the 27 T cell receptor beta chains below, sequenced in a study of blood T cell repertoires in COVID-19. Data came from immunoSEQ multiplex PCR; TCRdb stores just in-frame clones and leaves some out. The table has 450,000 to 500,000 clones, approximately 86% seen once. The sample comprised PBMCs or T cells enriched from blood (not recorded which). The source is a young woman who had recovered from COVID-19.

This chain joins TRBV5-1 and TRBJ2-7; 7 nucleotides match TRBD1. The V gene's germline CDR1 is SGHRS and CDR2 YFSETQ. The ends lost 0 bases at V and 0 bases at J; junction bases unmatched: 12. The CDR3 is 18 amino acids. CDR3 sequence: CASSLEGTAGLGSYEQYF. CDR3 nucleotides: TGCGCCAGCAGCTTGGAGGGGACAGCTGGTTTAGGCTCCTACGAGCAGTACTTC.

The chain is built from TRBV5-4 and TRBJ1-2; 10 nucleotides align to TRBD1. The CDR3 covers 15 residues. V dropped 4 bases and J dropped 3; count of bases not matched to a gene: 6. CDR1 and CDR2 (germline): SGHNT, YYREEE (reference sequence). The CDR3 DNA reads as TGTGCCAGCAGCGCCCCGGACAGGGGGGACTATGGCTACACCTTC. Its translation: CASSAPDRGDYGYTF. Using reference TRBV5-4 and TRBJ1-2 for the parts outside the CDR3, the full variable domain is ETGVTQSPTHLIKTRGQQVTLRCSSQSGHNTVSWYQQALGQGPQFIFQYYREEENGRGNFPPRFSGLQFPNYSSELNVNALELDDSALYLCASSAPDRGDYGYTFGSGTRLTVV.

The chain uses TRBV6-5 and TRBJ2-2; 7 bases are shared with TRBD2. CDR3 length: 13 amino acids. Losses at the gene ends were 6 bases for V and 6 bases for J; bases not matched to a gene: 4. The germline gives CDR1 MNHEY, CDR2 SVGAGI. The CDR3 loop is CASSSGRAGELFF. The CDR3 DNA is TGTGCCAGCAGCTCGGGGAGGGCCGGGGAGCTGTTTTTT.

V usage is TRBV7-2 and J usage is TRBJ1-1; unclear D gene. The CDR3 has 13 amino acids. Germline CDR1 and CDR2: SGHTA and FQGNSA. V was pared by 9 bases and J by 5 bases, with 16 bases between. CDR3 region: CASRRRQDTEAFF. CDR3 nucleotide sequence: TGTGCCAGTAGGAGGAGGCAGGATACTGAAGCTTTCTTT.

The genes are TRBV7-6 and TRBJ1-1; D call uncertain. V was cut by 1 base and J by 0 bases, with 24 bases left in between. CDR1 is SGHVS, CDR2 FNYEAQ, per germline. The CDR3 is 20 amino acids. The CDR3 sequence is CASSLERRQPSTFMNTEAFF. CDR3 nucleotide sequence: TGTGCCAGCAGCTTAGAACGGCGGCAGCCTAGTACCTTCATGAACACTGAAGCTTTCTTT.

About this clone itself: Other DNA variants within this sample encode the same CDR3. CDR3 bases: TGTGCCAGCAGGGGGGCCGGAGATACGCAGTATTTT. This translates into CASRGAGDTQYF. This chain links TRBV2 with TRBJ2-3; possible D gene TRBD1, 6 bases. The CDR3 is 12 residues long. Germline CDR1 reads SNHLY; CDR2 reads FYNNEI. The V and J ends lost 6 bases and 5 bases respectively, with 9 bases between them.

The chain carries TRBV6-5 and TRBJ2-7; 10 nucleotides align to TRBD1. Looked up from germline, CDR1 is MNHEY and CDR2 is SVGAGI. Losses at the gene ends were 10 bases for V and 5 bases for J; bases not matched to a gene: 11. The CDR3 runs to 14 residues. CDR3 nucleotide sequence: TGTGCCACAGGGACAGGGGTAGCGAGCAACGAGCAGTACTTC. Translation: CATGTGVASNEQYF.

This chain links TRBV18 with TRBJ2-1; the D gene is possibly TRBD1 (6 bases). V was clipped by 3 bases and J by 10 bases, with 19 bases between them. CDR1 is KGHSH and CDR2 is LQKENI in the germline V gene. CDR3 length equals 15 residues. This CDR3 is CASSPGQGRREEQFF. In nucleotides, the CDR3 is TGTGCCAGCTCACCGGGTCAGGGGCGACGAGAGGAGCAGTTCTTC.

The V call is TRBV9, the J call TRBJ2-4; 9 bases are shared with TRBD2. This CDR3 comprises 15 residues. The germline V gene has CDR1 SGDLS and CDR2 YYNGEE. V lost 0 bases, J lost 8 bases, and 6 bases stayed unmatched. The chain's CDR3 is CASSVAGSGGDIQYF. In DNA form, the CDR3 reads TGTGCCAGCAGCGTAGCGGGTAGCGGGGGCGACATTCAGTACTTC.

The rearrangement links TRBV2 to TRBJ1-2; TRBD1 is a possible D gene (5 bases). V lost 3 bases, J lost 1 base, and 15 bases lay in between. This CDR3 comprises 16 residues. Per the germline V gene, CDR1 is SNHLY and CDR2 is FYNNEI. The CDR3 loop reads CASSDGGKWVNYGYTF. CDR3 nucleotide sequence: TGTGCCAGCAGTGACGGGGGGAAGTGGGTTAACTATGGCTACACCTTC.

The V call is TRBV4-1, the J call TRBJ2-3; D might be TRBD1 (5 bases). The CDR3 totals 15 residues. V was pared by 3 bases and J by 4 bases, with 14 bases between. Germline V gives CDR1 MGHRA, CDR2 YSYEKL. CDR3 in DNA: TGCGCCAGCAGCCACGTTACGATAGGGGCAGATACGCAGTATTTT. Translation gives CASSHVTIGADTQYF.

V is TRBV5-6 and J is TRBJ1-2, with 7 bases fitting TRBD1. Germline CDR1 SGHDT, CDR2 YYEEEE. This CDR3 comprises 13 residues. With 7 bases clipped from V and 5 bases from J, the junction kept 8 bases outside the gene matches. The CDR3, as DNA: TGTGCCAGCGTCAAGACAGGGATTTATGGCTACACCTTC. It yields the protein CASVKTGIYGYTF.

This clone was observed a handful of times. The chain links TRBV7-2 to TRBJ1-3, with a tentative D call TRBD1 (6 bases). The CDR3 runs 15 residues. V gave up 5 bases and J gave up 1 base, with 12 bases separating them. In germline, CDR1 is SGHTA, CDR2 FQGNSA. CDR3 DNA sequence: TGTGCCAGCAGCCCCCCCGGGACATCTGGAAACACCATATATTTT. Its protein product is CASSPPGTSGNTIYF.

J is TRBJ2-7 and V is TRBV5-1, with 9 nucleotides matching TRBD1. The V gene end was trimmed by 4 bases and the J gene end by 2 bases; junction bases not matched to a gene: 4. Per the germline V gene, CDR1 is SGHRS and CDR2 is YFSETQ. The CDR3 contains 14 residues. The CDR3 sequence: CASSPRTGAYEQYF. The CDR3 coding sequence is TGCGCCAGCAGCCCTAGGACAGGGGCCTACGAGCAGTACTTC.

The chain uses TRBV6-4 and TRBJ1-2; possibly TRBD1 for D (6 bases). The V end was cut by 4 bases, the J end by 4 bases, with 13 bases between. Germline CDR1 and CDR2: MRHNA and SNTAGT. The CDR3 is 14 residues long. The CDR3 region is CASSVEAGVYGYTF. The DNA of the CDR3 is TGTGCCAGCAGTGTCGAGGCAGGGGTCTATGGCTACACCTTC.

V gene TRBV6-2 or TRBV6-3 combines with J gene TRBJ2-5; a possible D gene is TRBD2 (5 bases). Looked up from germline, CDR1 is MNHEY and CDR2 is SVGEGT. The CDR3 runs 15 residues. V gave up 0 bases and J gave up 5 bases, with 13 bases separating them. CDR3 nucleotide sequence: TGTGCCAGCAGTTACTCGACTACTAGAGGGGAGACCCAGTACTTC. This sequence encodes CASSYSTTRGETQYF.

Only a few counts were recorded for this clone. The chain joins TRBV7-9 to TRBJ1-2; the D is unclear. The germline V gene has CDR1 SEHNR and CDR2 FQNEAQ (reference sequence). Trimming pared 1 base from V and 0 bases from J, leaving 9 bases between. The CDR3 has 15 residues. As DNA, the CDR3 is TGTGCCAGCAGCTTAGTAGTCGAATCTAACTATGGCTACACCTTC. Its translation is CASSLVVESNYGYTF.

This rearrangement joins TRBV5-6 to TRBJ1-6; 11 bases fit TRBD1. The germline V gene encodes CDR1 SGHDT and CDR2 YYEEEE. After removal of 4 bases from V and 9 bases from J, the junction contained 3 bases not matched to a gene. The CDR3 consists of 14 residues. The CDR3, as DNA: TGTGCCAGCAGCCCCGGGACAGGGGGTTCACCCCTCCACTTT. Translating it yields CASSPGTGGSPLHF.

V usage is TRBV30 and J usage is TRBJ2-5, with D maybe TRBD1 (7 bases). Germline V lookup: CDR1 GTSNPN, CDR2 SVGIG (reference sequence). The length of the CDR3 is 15 residues. Trimming removed 5 bases at V and 2 bases at J, with 18 bases between. CDR3 DNA sequence: TGTGCCTGGGGGGGAAGACAGGGACTTCAAGAGACCCAGTACTTC. Its translation: CAWGGRQGLQETQYF.

The V call is TRBV2, the J call TRBJ2-1; 12 nucleotides align to TRBD2. V gave up 6 bases and J gave up 12 bases; unmatched junction bases: 9. This CDR3 has 14 amino acids. Germline V gene lookup returns CDR1 SNHLY and CDR2 FYNNEI. CDR3 sequence: CASREWTSGESQFF. For the CDR3, the DNA is TGTGCCAGCAGGGAATGGACTAGCGGGGAATCGCAGTTCTTC. The whole variable domain, remainder taken from reference TRBV2 and TRBJ2-1, is EPEVTQTPSHQVTQMGQEVILRCVPISNHLYFYWYRQILGQKVEFLVSFYNNEISEKSEIFDDQFSVERPDGSNFTLKIRSTKLEDSAMYFCASREWTSGESQFFGPGTRLTVL.

This chain connects TRBV7-2 to TRBJ1-5, with no clear D. Germline CDR1 SGHTA, CDR2 FQGNSA. V was clipped by 4 bases and J by 1 base, with 11 bases between them. The CDR3 runs to 15 residues. CDR3 residues: CASSSEGASNQPQHF. CDR3 nucleotides: TGTGCCAGCAGCTCGGAGGGAGCCAGCAATCAGCCCCAGCATTTT. Drawing the rest from reference TRBV7-2 and TRBJ1-5, the complete variable domain is GAGVSQSPSNKVTEKGKDVELRCDPISGHTALYWYRQSLGQGLEFLIYFQGNSAPDKSGLPSDRFSAERTGGSVSTLTIQRTQQEDSAVYLCASSSEGASNQPQHFGDGTRLSIL.

The rearrangement uses TRBV3-1 (or the pseudogene TRBV3-2) and TRBJ1-1, with 7 bases matching TRBD1. Germline CDR1 and CDR2: LGHDT and YNNKEL (reference sequence). This CDR3 has 14 amino acids. The V and J ends lost 5 bases and 5 bases, in that order; junction bases with no gene match: 8. In DNA form, the CDR3 reads TGTGCCAGCAGCGGATTACAGGGGTGGACTGAAGCTTTCTTT. Translation gives CASSGLQGWTEAFF.

This chain joins TRBV7-2 and TRBJ2-1; D unresolved. The CDR3 extends over 16 amino acids. Germline values: CDR1 SGHTA, CDR2 FQGNSA. V lost 3 bases and J 8 bases, leaving 20 bases between the germline ends. The CDR3 is CASSFSIGEIGDEQFF. DNA for the CDR3: TGTGCCAGCAGCTTCTCCATTGGAGAGATAGGAGATGAGCAGTTCTTC.

This rearrangement joins TRBV28 to TRBJ1-4; 8 nucleotides line up with TRBD1. The CDR3 consists of 14 residues. CDR1 is MDHEN and CDR2 is SYDVKM in the germline V gene. Trimming cost V 7 bases and J 8 bases; bases outside gene matches: 9. CDR3 bases: TGTGCCAGCATCCCCAGGGGGCCCGACGAAAAACTGTTTTTT. This gives the protein CASIPRGPDEKLFF.

V gene TRBV5-1 combines with J gene TRBJ1-1, with 8 bases aligning to TRBD1. This CDR3 spans 15 amino acids. Germline CDR1 reads SGHRS; CDR2 reads YFSETQ. V was pared by 3 bases and J by 3 bases, with 7 bases of the junction left unmatched. The CDR3 DNA follows: TGCGCCAGCAGCTCCCGGACAGGGAGGGACACTGAAGCTTTCTTT. It yields the protein CASSSRTGRDTEAFF.

This clone was detected only once. The rearrangement links TRBV5-1 to TRBJ2-5; no firm D call. Germline loops: CDR1 SGHRS, CDR2 YFSETQ. The CDR3 is made up of 17 amino acids. The V end lost 4 bases, the J end lost 3 bases, and 22 bases lay between the germline ends. For the CDR3, the DNA is TGCGCCAGCAGCCCCCGCCCGCTAACCTACGATGAAGAGACCCAGTACTTC. It specifies CASSPRPLTYDEETQYF.

This chain connects TRBV5-4 to TRBJ2-3; TRBD2 aligns across 12 bases. Germline-derived CDR1 and CDR2 are SGHNT and YYREEE (reference sequence). CDR3 length equals 19 residues. V shed 7 bases, J shed 2 bases, and the junction held 17 bases outside the gene matches. The CDR3 here is CASHNDGLAGGRDTDTQYF. DNA for the CDR3: TGTGCCAGCCACAACGACGGGCTAGCGGGGGGGCGGGACACAGATACGCAGTATTTT.